Presented here are 29 T cell receptor beta chains from one specimen sequenced in a study of blood T cell repertoires in COVID-19. Sequencing was performed with immunoSEQ multiplex PCR; in TCRdb, only in-frame clones are kept and a portion is missing. The table includes 150,000 to 200,000 clones, around 73% detected once. Sequencing used PBMCs or T cells enriched from blood (not recorded which). The receptors shown here come from a woman aged 50 to 65 who had recovered from COVID-19.

The rearrangement uses TRBV5-1 and TRBJ2-2; 8 bases align to TRBD2. V lost 5 bases, J lost 0 bases, and 3 bases stayed unmatched. CDR1 is SGHRS, CDR2 YFSETQ, per germline. CDR3 length: 15 amino acids. CDR3 bases: TGCGCCAGCAGAGAAGCGGGGGCGAACACCGGGGAGCTGTTTTTT. Translation gives CASREAGANTGELFF.

This chain connects TRBV3-1 (or the pseudogene TRBV3-2) to TRBJ2-1; TRBD2 aligns across 10 bases. Trimming cost V 1 base and J 6 bases; bases outside gene matches: 9. The length of the CDR3 is 17 residues. From germline, CDR1 is LGHDT and CDR2 YNNKEL (reference sequence). The CDR3 here is CASSQATSGKGFNEQFF. CDR3 nucleotide sequence: TGTGCCAGCAGCCAAGCAACTAGCGGGAAAGGGTTCAATGAGCAGTTCTTC.

This chain uses TRBV5-6 with TRBJ1-1; D uncertain. Trimming pared 0 bases from V and 11 bases from J, leaving 14 bases between. Germline V gene sequence: CDR1 SGHDT, CDR2 YYEEEE. This CDR3 is 13 amino acids long. CDR3 nucleotide sequence: TGTGCCAGCAGCTTGGGAGGGCTTTCCGAGGCTTTCTTT. Encoded protein: CASSLGGLSEAFF. Filled out from reference TRBV5-6 and TRBJ1-1, the complete variable domain reads DAGVTQSPTHLIKTRGQQVTLRCSPKSGHDTVSWYQQALGQGPQFIFQYYEEEERQRGNFPDRFSGHQFPNYSSELNVNALLLGDSALYLCASSLGGLSEAFFGQGTRLTVV.

This clone was counted a single time. The chain links TRBV7-8 to TRBJ1-1, with 7 bases matching TRBD1. J was trimmed by 4 bases and V by 8 bases; bases with no gene match: 10. This CDR3 has 14 residues. The germline gives CDR1 SGHVS, CDR2 FQNEAQ. The CDR3 region is CASGSSRGVTEAFF. CDR3 DNA: TGTGCCAGCGGATCCAGCAGGGGGGTCACTGAAGCTTTCTTT.

The chain links TRBV5-1 to TRBJ2-7; tentative D call: TRBD1 (5 bases). CDR1 and CDR2 (germline): SGHRS, YFSETQ. The CDR3 is 14 residues long. The V gene lost 0 bases and the J gene lost 0 bases, with 7 bases spanning the gap. The CDR3 spells CASSLGQSSYEQYF. The CDR3 region has the DNA TGCGCCAGCAGCTTGGGACAGAGCTCCTACGAGCAGTACTTC.

V and J are TRBV11-3 and TRBJ1-5; no definite D call. V lost 5 bases to trimming and J lost 0 bases, with 23 bases between them. Per germline, CDR1 SGHNT and CDR2 YENEEA. This CDR3 comprises 19 residues. The CDR3 DNA sequence: TGTGCCAGCAGCCTATTAAGCCCCGGGGATCACTATAGCAATCAGCCCCAGCATTTT. It encodes CASSLLSPGDHYSNQPQHF.

The chain carries TRBV19 and TRBJ1-5; D possibly corresponds to TRBD1 (5 bases). Germline V lookup: CDR1 LNHDA, CDR2 SQIVND (reference sequence). The length of the CDR3 is 14 residues. V dropped 7 bases and J dropped 0 bases, with 10 bases sitting between them. This CDR3 is CASKGETSNQPQHF. In DNA, the CDR3 is TGTGCCAGTAAAGGGGAAACTAGCAATCAGCCCCAGCATTTT.

The gene calls are TRBV28 and TRBJ2-7, with D possibly being TRBD1 (5 bases). V gave up 5 bases and J gave up 5 bases, with 13 bases separating them. This CDR3 has 13 residues. Germline CDR1 is MDHEN and CDR2 is SYDVKM. The DNA of the CDR3 is TGTGCCAGCAGTGGGGCAGTGGTCCACGAGCAGTACTTC. Amino acid sequence: CASSGAVVHEQYF.

The chain joins TRBV3-1 (or the pseudogene TRBV3-2) to TRBJ2-7; 13 bases map to TRBD2. CDR1 is LGHDT and CDR2 is YNNKEL in the germline V gene (reference sequence). The V segment lost 4 bases and the J segment 7 bases; nucleotides outside the gene matches: 19. There are 19 residues in the CDR3. CDR3 bases: TGTGCCAGCAGCCCGCTGACTAGCGGGAGGACCGTATCTCGCTGGGAGCAGTACTTC. It encodes CASSPLTSGRTVSRWEQYF.

This clone has just one count. The rearrangement links TRBV27 to TRBJ2-2; D is unclear. V was pared by 8 bases and J by 5 bases, with 12 bases between. The CDR3 consists of 13 residues. Germline assignment: CDR1 MNHEY and CDR2 SMNVEV (reference sequence). This chain's CDR3 is CASASHSTGELFF. The CDR3 nucleotides are TGTGCCAGCGCCTCCCACTCGACCGGGGAGCTGTTTTTT.

As regards this clone: The identical CDR3 is also encoded by other nucleotide sequences in the sample. The V gene is TRBV19, the J gene TRBJ2-1; D remains ambiguous. This CDR3 has 11 residues. Germline values: CDR1 LNHDA, CDR2 SQIVND (reference sequence). The ends were cut back, 2 bases at V and 7 bases at J, with 3 bases in the middle. CDR3 nucleotide sequence: TGTGCCAGTAGTATACTAAATGAGCAGTTCTTC. Translating it yields CASSILNEQFF.

The chain uses TRBV7-9 and TRBJ2-5; 7 bases fit TRBD2. Trimming removed 2 bases from V and 5 bases from J; junction bases left unmatched: 11. Germline values: CDR1 SEHNR, CDR2 FQNEAQ (reference sequence). This CDR3 region has 16 residues. The CDR3 here is CASSLMAGRGRETQYF. The CDR3 DNA is TGTGCCAGCAGCTTAATGGCAGGGAGGGGTCGGGAGACCCAGTACTTC.

J is TRBJ1-6 and V is TRBV27; possible D gene TRBD1, 6 bases. Germline V gives CDR1 MNHEY, CDR2 SMNVEV (reference sequence). V lost 2 bases to trimming and J lost 7 bases, with 12 bases between them. The CDR3 covers 15 residues. CDR3 loop: CASSLVRGRNSPLHF. DNA of the CDR3: TGTGCCAGCAGTTTAGTCAGGGGACGGAATTCACCCCTCCACTTT.

The V gene is TRBV5-6, the J gene TRBJ1-4; a possible D gene is TRBD1 (5 bases). The CDR3 is 15 residues long. Germline V gene data show CDR1 as SGHDT and CDR2 as YYEEEE. V was cut by 3 bases and J by 6 bases, with 15 bases left in between. In nucleotides, the CDR3 is TGTGCCAGCAGCTCCACGACAGCCTACTATGAAAAACTGTTTTTT. This sequence encodes CASSSTTAYYEKLFF.

The chain links TRBV7-8 to TRBJ2-5, with D possibly being TRBD1 (6 bases). Germline V lookup: CDR1 SGHVS, CDR2 FQNEAQ. V was clipped by 5 bases and J by 3 bases, with 10 bases between them. CDR3 length: 13 residues. The CDR3 bases are TGTGCCAGCAGCCGGACAGAAGAAGAGACCCAGTACTTC. Its translation: CASSRTEEETQYF.

V gene TRBV19 combines with J gene TRBJ2-1, with 7 bases matching TRBD2. V gave up 7 bases and J gave up 8 bases; unmatched junction bases: 14. Germline-derived CDR1 and CDR2 are LNHDA and SQIVND (reference sequence). The CDR3 covers 15 residues. The CDR3 DNA sequence: TGTGCCAGTAATCACCGGGACTACTCTTCGGATGAGCAGTTCTTC. Translation gives CASNHRDYSSDEQFF.

The chain joins TRBV2 to TRBJ1-2, with 7 bases fitting TRBD1. The CDR3 consists of 14 residues. In germline, CDR1 is SNHLY, CDR2 FYNNEI. V trimming: 4 bases; J trimming: 6 bases; junction bases outside the gene matches: 8. This CDR3 reads CASSAPGTENGYTF. Here the CDR3 DNA reads TGTGCCAGCAGTGCTCCCGGGACAGAGAATGGCTACACCTTC. Full variable domain (missing parts from reference TRBV2 and TRBJ1-2): EPEVTQTPSHQVTQMGQEVILRCVPISNHLYFYWYRQILGQKVEFLVSFYNNEISEKSEIFDDQFSVERPDGSNFTLKIRSTKLEDSAMYFCASSAPGTENGYTFGSGTRLTVV.

The chain links TRBV13 to TRBJ2-7; TRBD2 aligns across 8 bases. Germline V gene sequence: CDR1 PRHDT, CDR2 FYEKMQ (reference sequence). This CDR3 is 16 amino acids long. J gave up 0 bases and V 5 bases, and 9 bases lay outside the gene matches. The CDR3 bases are TGTGCCAGCAGCCTGAGACCTAGCGGGTACTCCTACGAGCAGTACTTC. It translates to CASSLRPSGYSYEQYF.

The chain combines TRBV29-1 with TRBJ2-7, with a weak D call TRBD2 (5 bases). The CDR3 has 13 residues. Trimming left V 4 bases short and J 6 bases short, with 16 bases between. Germline V CDR1 and CDR2: SQVTM, ANQGSEA. The CDR3 bases are TGCAGCGTTGGAGGTAGGAGGCTCTCCGAGCAGTACTTC. Protein: CSVGGRRLSEQYF.

This chain connects TRBV9 to TRBJ1-1; tentative D call: TRBD1 (5 bases). CDR1 and CDR2 (germline): SGDLS, YYNGEE. CDR3 length: 15 amino acids. V gave up 0 bases and J gave up 4 bases, with 13 bases separating them. CDR3 DNA sequence: TGTGCCAGCAGCGTAGCCGGGGGGAGCACCACTGAAGCTTTCTTT. It specifies CASSVAGGSTTEAFF.

This chain uses TRBV2 with TRBJ2-5, with 8 bases fitting TRBD2. The germline gives CDR1 SNHLY, CDR2 FYNNEI. The V and J ends lost 4 bases and 3 bases, in that order; junction bases with no gene match: 7. CDR3 length equals 15 residues. CDR3 sequence reads: CASSGQTSGKETQYF. The CDR3 DNA follows: TGTGCCAGCAGTGGTCAAACTAGCGGAAAAGAGACCCAGTACTTC.

The chain links TRBV7-2 to TRBJ2-5; 9 nucleotides line up with TRBD2. Germline CDR1 is SGHTA and CDR2 is FQGNSA. V lost 5 bases to trimming and J lost 1 base; unmatched junction nucleotides: 8. The CDR3 length is 16 residues. The CDR3 is CASSTATSGGQETQYF. In nucleotides, the CDR3 is TGTGCCAGCAGCACCGCGACTAGCGGAGGCCAAGAGACCCAGTACTTC.

The V call is TRBV27, the J call TRBJ2-1; tentative D call: TRBD2 (6 bases). Trimming cost V 1 base and J 1 base, with 8 bases left between them. Germline loops: CDR1 MNHEY, CDR2 SMNVEV (reference sequence). There are 15 residues in the CDR3. This chain's CDR3 is CASSLWLASYNEQFF. The CDR3 region has the DNA TGTGCCAGCAGTTTATGGCTAGCGTCCTACAATGAGCAGTTCTTC.

CDR3 loop: CASSMVPSSYEQYF. The CDR3 nucleotides read TGTGCCAGTAGTATGGTCCCGAGCTCCTACGAGCAGTACTTC. The rearrangement uses TRBV19 and TRBJ2-7; D ambiguous. Trimming stripped 3 bases from V and 0 bases from J, with 9 bases between. Germline values: CDR1 LNHDA, CDR2 SQIVND (reference sequence). This CDR3 has 14 amino acids.

The chain links TRBV12-3 or TRBV12-4 to TRBJ1-2; 7 nucleotides align to TRBD1. This CDR3 is 13 amino acids long. V trimming: 6 bases; J trimming: 8 bases; junction bases outside the gene matches: 9. The CDR3 DNA is TGTGCCAGCAGGGGGGGACAGTGGCACGGCTACACCTTC. Its translation is CASRGGQWHGYTF.

This chain connects TRBV2 to TRBJ2-1, with 9 bases that match TRBD2. V was pared by 5 bases and J by 2 bases, with 4 bases of the junction left unmatched. Germline assignment: CDR1 SNHLY and CDR2 FYNNEI. This CDR3 is built from 15 residues. The CDR3 DNA follows: TGTGCCAGCAGTAGCGGGGGGAAAGCCTACAATGAGCAGTTCTTC. Protein: CASSSGGKAYNEQFF. Complete variable domain (other parts from reference TRBV2 and TRBJ2-1): EPEVTQTPSHQVTQMGQEVILRCVPISNHLYFYWYRQILGQKVEFLVSFYNNEISEKSEIFDDQFSVERPDGSNFTLKIRSTKLEDSAMYFCASSSGGKAYNEQFFGPGTRLTVL.

This sequence joins TRBV4-2 and TRBJ2-7; 13 bases agree with TRBD2. CDR1 is LGHNA and CDR2 is YNFKEQ in the germline V gene. With V trimmed by 4 bases and J by 2 bases, 2 bases remained unmatched. The CDR3 sequence is 15 residues long. This CDR3 is CASSLGTSGTYEQYF. In DNA form, the CDR3 reads TGTGCCAGCAGCCTAGGGACTAGCGGGACCTACGAGCAGTACTTC.

This clone was seen more than once but under ten times. The chain employs TRBV5-6 and TRBJ2-1; a possible D gene is TRBD1 (6 bases). V dropped 2 bases and J dropped 0 bases, with 9 bases sitting between them. Germline CDR1 is SGHDT and CDR2 is YYEEEE. The CDR3 is made up of 15 amino acids. CDR3 sequence reads: CASSLQGPSYNEQFF. The CDR3 nucleotides read TGTGCCAGCAGCTTACAGGGTCCCTCCTACAATGAGCAGTTCTTC.

This chain links TRBV29-1 with TRBJ2-7, with TRBD1 matching 7 bases. Unmatched junction bases numbered 6, after V lost 7 bases and J lost 0 bases. This CDR3 comprises 13 residues. Germline CDR1 is SQVTM and CDR2 is ANQGSEA. CDR3 in amino acids: CSATGATSYEQYF. The CDR3 DNA follows: TGCAGCGCTACAGGGGCTACCTCCTACGAGCAGTACTTC.